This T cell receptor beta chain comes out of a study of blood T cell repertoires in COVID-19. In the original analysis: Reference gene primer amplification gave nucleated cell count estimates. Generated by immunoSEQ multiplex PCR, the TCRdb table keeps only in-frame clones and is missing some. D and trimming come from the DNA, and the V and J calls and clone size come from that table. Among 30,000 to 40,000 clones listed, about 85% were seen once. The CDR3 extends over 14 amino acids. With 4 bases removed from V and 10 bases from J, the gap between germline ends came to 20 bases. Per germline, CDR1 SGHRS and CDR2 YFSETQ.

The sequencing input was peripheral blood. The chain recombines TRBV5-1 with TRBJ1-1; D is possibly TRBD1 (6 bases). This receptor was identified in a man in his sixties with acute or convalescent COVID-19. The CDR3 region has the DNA TGCGCCAGCAGCGAGACGACAGGACCCGACGGAGCTTTCTTT. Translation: CASSETTGPDGAFF.